A selection of T cell receptor beta chains follows, all from one sample in a study of graft-versus-host responses after intestinal transplantation. This table comes from immunoSEQ multiplex PCR, and its TCRdb copy is limited to in-frame clones, with some not included. The sample has about 80,000 clones; 92% are singletons. This sample comprised PBMCs, obtained 98 days after intestinal transplantation. The receptors derive from a human patient who received an intestinal transplant, so some T cells may come from the graft donor. CDR3s include the opening cysteine and the closing phenylalanine or tryptophan. D genes are given only for firm matches. Only some rows state a clone size, as once, few, many or a class for expanded clones.

D gene	J gene	clone size	V gene	CDR3 protein	CDR3 DNA
NA	TRBJ1-6	few	TRBV7-9	CASSLRSGSGNSPLHF	TGTGCCAGCAGCCTGCGATCAGGGTCGGGTAATTCACCCCTCCACTTT
TRBD1	TRBJ2-4	NA	TRBV11-2	CASSSPGTGSLAKNIQYF	TGTGCCAGCAGCTCCCCCGGGACAGGGTCCCTAGCCAAAAACATTCAGTACTTC
NA	TRBJ1-6	NA	TRBV27	CASSLFGGAYNSPLHF	TGTGCCAGCAGTTTATTCGGGGGCGCGTATAATTCACCCCTCCACTTT
TRBD1	TRBJ1-1	NA	TRBV29-1	CSALGGGTEAFF	TGCAGCGCCCTAGGGGGCGGCACTGAAGCTTTCTTT
NA	TRBJ2-7	once	TRBV5-1	CASRSGSYEQYF	TGCGCCAGCCGTTCTGGCTCCTACGAGCAGTACTTC
TRBD2	TRBJ2-1	NA	TRBV5-4	CASSLLGTSGRDEQFF	TGTGCCAGCAGCTTGTTGGGGACTAGCGGGAGGGATGAGCAGTTCTTC
NA	TRBJ1-1	NA	TRBV11-1	CASSFGQLNTEAFF	TGTGCCAGCAGCTTTGGACAGCTGAACACTGAAGCTTTCTTT
TRBD1	TRBJ2-7	once	TRBV5-6	CASSLETGRGAYEQYF	TGTGCCAGCAGCTTGGAGACAGGGAGAGGAGCCTACGAGCAGTACTTC
NA	TRBJ2-7	once	TRBV5-1	CASSLGIPSGTYYEQYF	TGCGCCAGCAGCTTGGGGATCCCATCGGGAACCTACTACGAGCAGTACTTC
NA	TRBJ1-1	NA	TRBV19	CASSIGTTMEAFF	TGTGCCAGTAGTATAGGAACCACCATGGAAGCTTTCTTT
NA	TRBJ2-7	NA	TRBV28	CASSSFPLAGISYEQYF	TGTGCCAGCAGTTCCTTCCCCCTCGCAGGGATCTCCTACGAGCAGTACTTC
TRBD2	TRBJ2-4	NA	TRBV5-1	CASSLFGLAGVSAKNIQYF	TGCGCCAGCAGCTTGTTCGGGCTAGCGGGAGTTTCGGCCAAAAACATTCAGTACTTC
TRBD1	TRBJ2-4	NA	TRBV9	CASSVGGTVKNIQYF	TGTGCCAGCAGCGTGGGTGGGACAGTTAAAAACATTCAGTACTTC
TRBD1	TRBJ2-1	NA	TRBV6-6	CASRGQGKQFF	TGTGCCAGCAGAGGACAGGGGAAGCAGTTCTTC
TRBD2	TRBJ2-7	once	TRBV19	CASSFGLAAYEQYF	TGTGCCAGTAGCTTTGGACTAGCGGCCTACGAGCAGTACTTC
TRBD1	TRBJ2-3	NA	TRBV10-3	CANRPRTGGTDTQYF	TGTGCCAACCGACCCAGGACAGGGGGCACAGATACGCAGTATTTT
NA	TRBJ2-7	NA	TRBV11-2	CASSLGLVEQYF	TGTGCCAGCAGCTTAGGGCTTGTCGAGCAGTACTTC
TRBD2	TRBJ2-1	NA	TRBV5-1	CASTSGRASYNEQFF	TGCGCCAGTACTAGCGGGAGGGCCTCCTACAATGAGCAGTTCTTC
TRBD1	TRBJ1-5	NA	TRBV7-2	CASRAGGLPNQPQHF	TGTGCCAGCAGAGCAGGGGGTCTCCCTAATCAGCCCCAGCATTTT
NA	TRBJ2-1	once	TRBV15	CATSRGTQGGNNEQFF	TGTGCCACCAGCAGAGGCACCCAGGGGGGGAACAATGAGCAGTTCTTC
NA	TRBJ1-3	NA	TRBV28	CASSGKGSSGNTIYF	TGTGCCAGCAGTGGGAAAGGGAGCTCTGGAAACACCATATATTTT
TRBD1	TRBJ1-1	NA	TRBV4-1	CASSQEGFRTGVNTEAFF	TGCGCCAGCAGCCAAGAGGGTTTCAGGACAGGGGTGAACACTGAAGCTTTCTTT
TRBD2	TRBJ2-5	NA	TRBV5-6	CASSSLWREKGETQYF	TGTGCCAGCAGCTCCCTCTGGCGGGAGAAGGGGGAGACCCAGTACTTC
TRBD1	TRBJ2-6	NA	TRBV13	CASSPHRQGQFSGANVLTF	TGTGCCAGCAGCCCGCATCGACAGGGCCAGTTCTCTGGGGCCAACGTCCTGACTTTC
TRBD1	TRBJ2-4	NA	TRBV7-9	CASSFTGAIQYF	TGTGCCAGCAGCTTTACAGGGGCCATTCAGTACTTC
NA	TRBJ1-1	NA	TRBV19	CASNPITGLLDPAAEAFF	TGTGCCAGTAACCCAATAACAGGGCTTTTGGACCCCGCAGCTGAAGCTTTCTTT